The clone carrying this T cell receptor beta chain has ten or more counts. The sample is drawn from a study of T cells after yellow fever vaccination. Study at large: Among memory cells, EM, EMRA, CM and Tscm subsets were sorted using CD3, CD45RA, CCR7 and CD95. Overall study results and limits: Re-detected after boosting: most primary clones, about 95% of CD4 and 80% to 90% of CD8. Among sorted memory subsets on day 0, almost all vaccine-responding clonotypes fell below detection.

CDR1 and CDR2 (germline): LNHNV, YYDKDF (reference sequence). CDR3 length: 16 residues. V was shortened by 0 bases and J by 4 bases, with 13 bases between the two germline ends. The study made its TCR cDNA through 5'RACE template switching. That step introduced a universal primer site along with UMIs. TCRdb re-derived calls from the 5' RACE reads in MiXCR, one entry per CDR3 protein. The repertoire has roughly 30,000 distinct CDR3 sequences, over 9.5% of them found once; the top ten carry 9% to 15%. Here the sequenced sample was PBMCs, either bulk or a sorted T-cell subset (CD4+, CD8+, memory, or dextramer-sorted; not recorded which), taken roughly 14 days after the first yellow fever vaccination. The TCR originated in a man in his late teens or twenties who received the YFV17D yellow fever vaccine. J is TRBJ1-5 and V is TRBV15; TRBD1 is a possible D gene (6 bases). This CDR3 is CATSREGGRGNQPQHF. DNA of the CDR3: TGTGCCACCAGCAGAGAGGGGGGCAGGGGAAATCAGCCCCAGCATTTT.